Listed below are T cell receptor beta chains from one sample, sequenced in a study of blood T cell repertoires in COVID-19. Using immunoSEQ multiplex PCR, the repertoire was profiled, and TCRdb retains in-frame clones only, with some absent. Of 35,000 to 50,000 clones in the sample, about 85% were seen once. Sequenced sample: peripheral blood. These receptors came from a man in his fifties or sixties with acute or convalescent COVID-19. The CDR3 runs from the conserved cysteine through the conserved F or W. The D gene is left open where the match is weak. Size values are once, few and many counts, or a class for expanded clones, and some rows have none.

v_gene: TRBV30; len: 16; j_gene: TRBJ1-2; d_gene: TRBD1; abundance: .; CDR3aa: CAWNLRTGTANYGYTF; CDR3nt: TGTGCCTGGAACCTGAGGACAGGGACTGCAAACTATGGCTACACCTTC
v_gene: TRBV2; len: 15; j_gene: TRBJ2-1; d_gene: .; abundance: .; CDR3aa: CASSERGHSYNEQFF; CDR3nt: TGTGCCAGCAGTGAAAGGGGCCACTCCTACAATGAGCAGTTCTTC
v_gene: TRBV30; len: 13; j_gene: TRBJ1-4; d_gene: .; abundance: .; CDR3aa: CAWSGQPNEKLFF; CDR3nt: TGTGCCTGGAGCGGACAGCCTAATGAAAAACTGTTTTTT
v_gene: TRBV18; len: 13; j_gene: TRBJ1-2; d_gene: TRBD1; abundance: .; CDR3aa: CASSPQGAGGYTF; CDR3nt: TGTGCCAGCTCACCGCAGGGGGCGGGAGGCTACACCTTC
v_gene: TRBV30; len: 12; j_gene: TRBJ2-5; d_gene: TRBD1; abundance: few; CDR3aa: CAFTGVGETQYF; CDR3nt: TGTGCCTTTACAGGGGTAGGGGAGACCCAGTACTTC
v_gene: TRBV5-1; len: 13; j_gene: TRBJ2-1; d_gene: TRBD2; abundance: once; CDR3aa: CASSSTSGGQQFF; CDR3nt: TGCGCCAGCAGCTCGACTAGCGGGGGCCAGCAGTTCTTC
v_gene: TRBV3-1/TRBV3-2; len: 13; j_gene: TRBJ2-2; d_gene: .; abundance: .; CDR3aa: CASSQSSSGELFF; CDR3nt: TGTGCCAGCAGCCAGTCCTCCAGCGGGGAGCTGTTTTTT
v_gene: TRBV18; len: 16; j_gene: TRBJ2-5; d_gene: TRBD1; abundance: .; CDR3aa: CASSPPGQGSQETQYF; CDR3nt: TGTGCCAGCTCACCACCGGGACAGGGGTCTCAAGAGACCCAGTACTTC
v_gene: TRBV4-1; len: 15; j_gene: TRBJ2-7; d_gene: TRBD2; abundance: .; CDR3aa: CASSPRASGFYEQYF; CDR3nt: TGCGCCAGCAGCCCCCGGGCTAGCGGCTTCTACGAGCAGTACTTC
v_gene: TRBV7-6; len: 16; j_gene: TRBJ2-2; d_gene: TRBD2; abundance: .; CDR3aa: CASSLMAGGVTGELFF; CDR3nt: TGTGCCAGCAGCTTAATGGCGGGAGGGGTCACCGGGGAGCTGTTTTTT
v_gene: TRBV5-1; len: 14; j_gene: TRBJ2-7; d_gene: .; abundance: .; CDR3aa: CASSLVGGPYEQYF; CDR3nt: TGCGCCAGCAGCTTGGTCGGCGGGCCCTACGAGCAGTACTTC
v_gene: TRBV11-1; len: 16; j_gene: TRBJ2-5; d_gene: .; abundance: .; CDR3aa: CASSLALRGTQETQYF; CDR3nt: TGTGCCAGCAGCTTAGCGCTTCGGGGAACACAAGAGACCCAGTACTTC
v_gene: TRBV7-6; len: 18; j_gene: TRBJ2-1; d_gene: TRBD2; abundance: .; CDR3aa: CASSLGGTSGGRYNEQFF; CDR3nt: TGTGCCAGCAGCTTAGGCGGGACTAGCGGGGGGCGATACAATGAGCAGTTCTTC
v_gene: TRBV15; len: 15; j_gene: TRBJ1-5; d_gene: .; abundance: few; CDR3aa: CATSRGLSEGQPQHF; CDR3nt: TGTGCCACCAGCAGGGGTTTGAGTGAGGGTCAGCCCCAGCATTTT
v_gene: TRBV10-3; len: 13; j_gene: TRBJ2-7; d_gene: TRBD2; abundance: .; CDR3aa: CAIRGGSTHEQYF; CDR3nt: TGTGCCATCCGGGGCGGGAGTACCCACGAGCAGTACTTC
v_gene: TRBV7-9; len: 13; j_gene: TRBJ1-1; d_gene: .; abundance: .; CDR3aa: CASSTGGNTEAFF; CDR3nt: TGTGCCAGCAGCACTGGCGGCAACACTGAAGCTTTCTTT
v_gene: TRBV7-3; len: 13; j_gene: TRBJ1-1; d_gene: .; abundance: .; CDR3aa: CASSSQLNTEAFF; CDR3nt: TGTGCCAGCAGCTCCCAGTTGAACACTGAAGCTTTCTTT